These T cell receptor beta chains were read from a single sample in a study of cytotoxic CD8 clonotypes in ibrutinib-treated CLL. Sequencing used immunoSEQ multiplex PCR; TCRdb keeps in-frame clones, though not all of them. The sample lists hundreds of thousands of clones; 70% were seen once. The sequences come from PBMCs, collected after 24 months of ibrutinib treatment. These receptors were obtained from a human donor with chronic lymphocytic leukemia. Each CDR3 is given with its conserved first and last residue. The order of the fields is CDR3 length, clone size, D gene, V gene, J gene, CDR3 DNA, CDR3 protein. A D gene is named only where the DNA matches it firmly. Where a row states a size, it is once, few, many or the class of an expanded clone; other rows omit it.

12	-	-	TRBV7-3	TRBJ2-1	TGTGCCAGCAGCTTAAACCTAGATGAGCAGTTCTTC	CASSLNLDEQFF
14	-	TRBD1	TRBV6-5	TRBJ2-7	TGTGCCAGCAGTAACAGGGGGCACACCTACGAGCAGTACTTC	CASSNRGHTYEQYF
16	-	-	TRBV28	TRBJ2-1	TGTGCCAGCAGTTTACCAGAACAGGGCCTTAACAATGAGCAGTTCTTC	CASSLPEQGLNNEQFF
15	-	TRBD1	TRBV18	TRBJ2-1	TGTGCCAGCTCAATTGGACAGGGAGCTCACAATGAGCAGTTCTTC	CASSIGQGAHNEQFF
11	-	-	TRBV28	TRBJ2-7	TGTGCCAGCGGGGAGCTCTACGAGCAGTACTTC	CASGELYEQYF
16	few	TRBD2	TRBV9	TRBJ2-2	TGTGCCAGCAGCGTAGACGCGGGGGGGAACACCGGGGAGCTGTTTTTT	CASSVDAGGNTGELFF
12	once	-	TRBV7-9	TRBJ2-3	TGTGCCAGCAGCCAGACGGTGGATACGCAGTATTTT	CASSQTVDTQYF
16	-	-	TRBV28	TRBJ2-1	TGTGCCATCGGCGCAGGGGGCGCGGGAGGAATGAATGAGCAGTTCTTC	CAIGAGGAGGMNEQFF
14	-	TRBD1	TRBV7-2	TRBJ1-1	TGTGCCAGCAGCACTGGACAGGGGTCCAGAGAAGCTTTCTTT	CASSTGQGSREAFF
14	-	-	TRBV13	TRBJ2-7	TGTGCCAGCAGCTCTACGAACAGGCGCCACGAGCAGTACTTC	CASSSTNRRHEQYF
12	-	-	TRBV5-8	TRBJ2-5	TGTGCCAGCAGCTTGTGGAAGGAGACCCAGTACTTC	CASSLWKETQYF
13	few	TRBD1	TRBV2	TRBJ2-1	TGTGCCAGCAGCCCGGGACAGGACAATGAGCAGTTCTTC	CASSPGQDNEQFF
13	-	-	TRBV4-3	TRBJ2-1	TGCGCCAGCAGCCAAGATGTATGGTACGAGCAGTTCTTC	CASSQDVWYEQFF
14	-	-	TRBV15	TRBJ1-1	TGTGCCACCAGCAGAGATGGTGGGGGCGCTGAAGCTTTCTTT	CATSRDGGGAEAFF
15	-	-	TRBV4-2	TRBJ2-7	TGTGCCAGCAGCCAAGAGACTAGGAGCTCCTACGAGCAGTACTTC	CASSQETRSSYEQYF
15	few	-	TRBV2	TRBJ1-5	TGTGCCAGCAGTGATGGGGGTGGGTCGCATCAGCCCCAGCATTTT	CASSDGGGSHQPQHF
13	-	-	TRBV28	TRBJ2-7	TGTGCCAGCAGTCCACTGTACGGAGACGAGCAGTACTTC	CASSPLYGDEQYF
14	-	-	TRBV28	TRBJ2-7	TGTGCCAGCAGACAACTGGACGGTACCTACGAGCAGTACTTC	CASRQLDGTYEQYF
11	-	-	TRBV28	TRBJ2-1	TGTGCCAGCAGTTCCTATGTGGAGCAGTTCTTC	CASSSYVEQFF
18	-	TRBD2	TRBV27	TRBJ2-1	TGTGCCAGCAGTTTAGGGACTAGCGGGAGGGTAAATAACAATGAGCAGTTCTTC	CASSLGTSGRVNNNEQFF
12	-	-	TRBV28	TRBJ2-7	TGTGCCAGCAGTTTGATCGGTTACGAGCAGTACTTC	CASSLIGYEQYF
15	-	-	TRBV28	TRBJ2-7	TGTGCCAGCAGACCCCCGGGACCATCGATCTACGAGCAGTACTTC	CASRPPGPSIYEQYF
13	few	TRBD1	TRBV28	TRBJ1-2	TGTGCCAGCAGCCAGGGGGGGCGTCTTGGCTACACCTTC	CASSQGGRLGYTF
13	few	-	TRBV9	TRBJ1-1	TGTGCCAGCAGCTTCCGTTCGGGGACTGAAGCTTTCTTT	CASSFRSGTEAFF
14	few	-	TRBV5-6	TRBJ2-6	TGTGCCAGCAGCTTCGGTCACGGGGCCAACGTCCTGACTTTC	CASSFGHGANVLTF
15	-	TRBD2	TRBV28	TRBJ2-1	TGTGCCAGCAGACCTAGCGGGACCTCCTACAATGAGCAGTTCTTC	CASRPSGTSYNEQFF
17	-	TRBD2	TRBV30	TRBJ2-3	TGTGCCTGGAATTCGGGTCGAACTAGCGGGACCCCAGATACGCAGTATTTT	CAWNSGRTSGTPDTQYF
19	-	TRBD2	TRBV15	TRBJ2-1	TGTGCCACCAGCAGAGATCCCGGGACTAGCGGGAGCTCCTACAATGAGCAGTTCTTC	CATSRDPGTSGSSYNEQFF
13	once	-	TRBV10-3	TRBJ2-7	TGTGCCATCAATCCTAAAAGCTCCTACGAGCAGTACTTC	CAINPKSSYEQYF
14	few	-	TRBV28	TRBJ1-5	TGTGCCAGCAGTTTTTCACGGTACAATCAGCCCCAGCATTTT	CASSFSRYNQPQHF
14	-	TRBD1	TRBV4-3	TRBJ1-4	TGCGCCAGCAGCTCGAACAGGGGGAGGGAAAAACTGTTTTTT	CASSSNRGREKLFF
16	-	-	TRBV7-9	TRBJ1-3	TGTGCCAGCAGCCAGCAGATGGGGATCGGTGGAAACACCATATATTTT	CASSQQMGIGGNTIYF
13	once	-	TRBV27	TRBJ2-4	TGTGCCAGCAGTTTCCGGGGCCGGGACATTCAGTACTTC	CASSFRGRDIQYF
14	-	-	TRBV28	TRBJ1-2	TGTGCCAGCAGATCAACCAGGGGCAGCTATGGCTACACCTTC	CASRSTRGSYGYTF
15	-	-	TRBV7-8	TRBJ1-4	TGTGCCAGCAGCCCCCGGGCAGACCTTAATGAAAAACTGTTTTTT	CASSPRADLNEKLFF
15	-	-	TRBV9	TRBJ2-7	TGTGCCAGCAGCGAGTCCGTGGGCGGATCCTACGAGCAGTACTTC	CASSESVGGSYEQYF
15	-	TRBD2	TRBV6-5	TRBJ2-1	TGTGCCAGCACCCCAGGACTAGCGACTGGGAATGAGCAGTTCTTC	CASTPGLATGNEQFF
15	few	TRBD1	TRBV2	TRBJ2-2	TGTGCCAGCAGTGACAGGGGGCCCGACACCGGGGAGCTGTTTTTT	CASSDRGPDTGELFF
15	-	-	TRBV4-2	TRBJ2-1	TGTGCCAGCAGCCAGACGACTAGCTCCTACAATGAGCAGTTCTTC	CASSQTTSSYNEQFF
13	once	-	TRBV29-1	TRBJ1-4	TGCAGCGTGGGTCCGGGAACGAATGAAAAACTGTTTTTT	CSVGPGTNEKLFF
15	-	TRBD1	TRBV7-9	TRBJ2-2	TGTGCCAGCAGCCTACGACAGGGTTTGGCCGGGGAGCTGTTTTTT	CASSLRQGLAGELFF
12	few	-	TRBV19	TRBJ2-5	TGTGCCAGTATGGACCAACAAGAGACCCAGTACTTC	CASMDQQETQYF
15	-	-	TRBV9	TRBJ2-1	TGTGCCAGCAGCCCCGAGGGGGGGCTCTGGAATGAGCAGTTCTTC	CASSPEGGLWNEQFF
15	-	-	TRBV14	TRBJ2-7	TGTGCCAGCAGCCAAGATTGGGGTCCCCCCTACGAGCAGTACTTC	CASSQDWGPPYEQYF
17	-	TRBD2	TRBV7-2	TRBJ2-3	TGTGCCAGCAGCCCGACGACTAGCGGGCCTCGCACAGATACGCAGTATTTT	CASSPTTSGPRTDTQYF
14	-	-	TRBV6-1	TRBJ2-3	TGTGCCAGCAGTGAAAGGGGAGAAGCAGATACGCAGTATTTT	CASSERGEADTQYF
13	-	TRBD1	TRBV6-6	TRBJ1-5	TGTGCCAGCAGTTCGACAGGGAATCAGCCCCAGCATTTT	CASSSTGNQPQHF
14	-	-	TRBV11-2	TRBJ2-5	TGTGCCAGCAGCAGCCAGGGGGGGGAGGAGACCCAGTACTTC	CASSSQGGEETQYF
14	few	-	TRBV7-9	TRBJ1-2	TGTGCCAGCAGCTCTAATGCGGGGGCTAGTGGCTACACCTTC	CASSSNAGASGYTF
14	once	-	TRBV7-2	TRBJ2-7	TGTGCCAGCAGCTCTTGGAATGACTCCTACGAGCAGTACTTC	CASSSWNDSYEQYF
16	-	-	TRBV28	TRBJ1-2	TGTGCCAGCAGTTTAGGTCAGGGAGATTTGGTGGGTGGCTACACCTTC	CASSLGQGDLVGGYTF
18	-	TRBD2	TRBV11-2	TRBJ2-3	TGTGCCAGCAGCTCGTCGGCTAGCGGGGATTGGGGGACAGATACGCAGTATTTT	CASSSSASGDWGTDTQYF
11	-	-	TRBV10-1	TRBJ2-1	TGCGCCAGCGGCAAAGACAATGAGCAGTTCTTC	CASGKDNEQFF
15	-	-	TRBV25-1	TRBJ2-7	TGTGCCAGCTCCCAAGGGGGGGGACTTTCCTACGAGCAGTACTTC	CASSQGGGLSYEQYF